The sequence of this T cell receptor (beta chain) was determined in a study of blood T cell repertoires in COVID-19. Study as a whole: Acute and convalescent COVID-19 samples came from the United States, Italy and Spain.

Comments on this clone: One end of the junction varies from germline; a read error may be responsible.

The CDR3 is 14 residues long. Germline V gene data show CDR1 as GTSNPN and CDR2 as SVGIG (reference sequence). The repertoire was sequenced with immunoSEQ multiplex PCR; TCRdb's copy has only in-frame clones and lacks some. The table records around 140,000 clones, about three quarters of them present only once. The source is a woman aged 55-75 years with acute or convalescent COVID-19. What was sequenced was peripheral blood. V gene TRBV30 combines with J gene TRBJ1-4; 7 bases agree with TRBD1. The CDR3: CAWSVGDRARGLGF. In nucleotides, the CDR3 is TGTGCCTGGAGTGTAGGAGACAGGGCCAGGGGTTTGGGTTTT. The variable domain in full, completed from reference TRBV30 and TRBJ1-4, reads SQTIHQWPATLVQPVGSPLSLECTVEGTSNPNLYWYRQAAGRGLQLLFYSVGIGQISSEVPQNLSASRPQDRQFILSSKKLLLSDSGFYLCAWSVGDRARGLGFGSGTQLSVL.